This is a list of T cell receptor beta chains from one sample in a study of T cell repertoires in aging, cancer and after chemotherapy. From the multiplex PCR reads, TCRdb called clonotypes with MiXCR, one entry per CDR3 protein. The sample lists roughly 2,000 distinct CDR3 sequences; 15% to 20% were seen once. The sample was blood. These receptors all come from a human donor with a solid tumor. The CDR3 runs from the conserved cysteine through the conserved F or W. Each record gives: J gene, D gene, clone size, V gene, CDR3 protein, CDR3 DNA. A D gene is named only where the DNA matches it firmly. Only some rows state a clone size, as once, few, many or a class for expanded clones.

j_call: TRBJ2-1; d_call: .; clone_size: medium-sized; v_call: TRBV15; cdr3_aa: CATSRGGATSYNEQFF; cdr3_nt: TGTGCCACCAGCAGAGGGGGGGCAACCTCCTACAATGAGCAGTTCTTC
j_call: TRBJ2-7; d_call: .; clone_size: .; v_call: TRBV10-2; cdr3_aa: CASRQGGEQYF; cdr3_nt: TGCGCCAGCAGACAGGGCGGAGAGCAGTACTTC
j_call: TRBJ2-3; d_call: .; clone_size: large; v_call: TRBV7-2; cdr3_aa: CASSFLDTQYF; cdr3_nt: TGTGCCAGCAGCTTTCTCGATACGCAGTATTTT
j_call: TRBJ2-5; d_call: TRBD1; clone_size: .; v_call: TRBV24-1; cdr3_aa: CATSDSDRAETQYF; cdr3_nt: TGTGCCACCAGTGATTCCGACAGGGCGGAGACCCAGTACTTC
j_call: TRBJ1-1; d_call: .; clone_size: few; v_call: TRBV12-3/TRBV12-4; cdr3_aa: CASLTLGVNTEAFF; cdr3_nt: TGTGCCAGCCTTACATTAGGGGTGAACACTGAAGCTTTCTTT
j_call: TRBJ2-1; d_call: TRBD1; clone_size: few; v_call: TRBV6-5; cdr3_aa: CASRDGTGGLHEQFF; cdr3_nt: TGTGCCAGCAGGGATGGGACAGGGGGATTGCATGAGCAGTTCTTC
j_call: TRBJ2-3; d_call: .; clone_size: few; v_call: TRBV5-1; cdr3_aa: CASSFRGVEGDTQYF; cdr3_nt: TGCGCCAGCAGCTTTCGAGGAGTAGAGGGAGATACGCAGTATTTT
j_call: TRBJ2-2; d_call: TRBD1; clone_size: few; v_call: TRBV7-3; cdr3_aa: CASSPGQASGELFF; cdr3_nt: TGTGCCAGCAGCCCGGGACAGGCCTCTGGGGAGCTGTTTTTT
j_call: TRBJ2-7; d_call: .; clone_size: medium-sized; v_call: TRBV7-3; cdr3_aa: CASSPGAGYEQYF; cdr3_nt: TGTGCCAGCAGCCCTGGCGCAGGATACGAGCAGTACTTC
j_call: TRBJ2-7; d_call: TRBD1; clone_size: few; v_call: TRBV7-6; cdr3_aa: CASSLRAPTGFSYEQYF; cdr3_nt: TGTGCCAGCAGCTTAAGGGCTCCGACAGGGTTCTCCTACGAGCAGTACTTC
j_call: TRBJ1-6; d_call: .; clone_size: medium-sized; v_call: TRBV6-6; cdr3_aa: CASSYGVGAYNSPLHF; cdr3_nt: TGTGCCAGCAGTTACGGTGTGGGCGCCTATAATTCACCCCTCCACTTT
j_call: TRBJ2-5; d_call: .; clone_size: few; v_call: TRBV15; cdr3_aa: CATSRDSREETQYF; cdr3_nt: TGTGCCACCAGCAGAGATTCCCGAGAGGAGACCCAGTACTTC
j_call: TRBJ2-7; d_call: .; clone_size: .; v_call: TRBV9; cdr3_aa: CASSVEHTGEQYF; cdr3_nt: TGTGCCAGCAGCGTTGAGCACACCGGAGAGCAGTACTTC
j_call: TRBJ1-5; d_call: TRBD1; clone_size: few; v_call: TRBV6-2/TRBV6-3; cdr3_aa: CASSYQRDRGYSNQPQHF; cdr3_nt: TGTGCCAGCAGTTACCAGCGGGACAGGGGTTATAGCAATCAGCCCCAGCATTTT
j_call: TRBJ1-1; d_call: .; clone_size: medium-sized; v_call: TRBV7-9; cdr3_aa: CASSLLPDTEAFF; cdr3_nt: TGTGCCAGCAGCTTATTACCCGACACTGAAGCTTTCTTT
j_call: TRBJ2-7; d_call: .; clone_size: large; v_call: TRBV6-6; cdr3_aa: CASKTGEGAYEQYF; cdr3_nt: TGTGCCAGCAAAACAGGGGAGGGGGCCTACGAGCAGTACTTC
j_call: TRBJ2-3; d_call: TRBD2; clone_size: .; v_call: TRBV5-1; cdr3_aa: CASSFRLAGGPRMTADTQYF; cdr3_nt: TGCGCCAGCAGCTTCCGACTAGCGGGGGGTCCTCGTATGACTGCAGATACGCAGTATTTT
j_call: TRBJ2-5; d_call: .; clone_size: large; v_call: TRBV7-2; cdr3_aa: CASGETQYF; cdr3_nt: TGTGCCAGCGGAGAGACCCAGTACTTC
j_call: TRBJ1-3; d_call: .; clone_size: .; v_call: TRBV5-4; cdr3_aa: CASSLAGGRAGNTIYF; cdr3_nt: TGTGCCAGCAGCTTGGCGGGGGGACGTGCTGGAAACACCATATATTTT
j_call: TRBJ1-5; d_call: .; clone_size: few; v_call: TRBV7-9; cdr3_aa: CASSSALAGLNQPQHF; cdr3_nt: TGTGCCAGCAGCTCCGCTCTCGCGGGGTTGAATCAGCCCCAGCATTTT
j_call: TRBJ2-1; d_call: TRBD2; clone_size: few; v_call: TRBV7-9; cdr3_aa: CASIPPRTGGANEQFF; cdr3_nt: TGTGCCAGCATTCCGCCGAGAACGGGAGGGGCGAATGAGCAGTTCTTC
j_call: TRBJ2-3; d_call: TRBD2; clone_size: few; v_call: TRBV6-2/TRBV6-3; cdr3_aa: CASSYRGLAGASTDTQYF; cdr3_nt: TGTGCCAGCAGTTACCGAGGACTAGCGGGGGCCAGCACAGATACGCAGTATTTT
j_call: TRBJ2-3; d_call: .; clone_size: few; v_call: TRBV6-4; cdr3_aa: CASSFRDSNTDTQYF; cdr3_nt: TGTGCCAGCAGCTTTCGGGACTCGAACACAGATACGCAGTATTTT
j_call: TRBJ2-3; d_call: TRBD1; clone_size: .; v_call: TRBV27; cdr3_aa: CASSPLTGLTDTQYF; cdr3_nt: TGTGCCAGCAGTCCCCTGACAGGGCTCACAGATACGCAGTATTTT
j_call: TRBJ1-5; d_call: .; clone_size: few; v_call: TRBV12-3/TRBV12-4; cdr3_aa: CASSYRHNSNQPQHF; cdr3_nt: TGTGCCAGCAGTTATCGACATAATAGCAATCAGCCCCAGCATTTT
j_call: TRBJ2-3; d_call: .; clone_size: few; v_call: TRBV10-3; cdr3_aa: CAIRVAVGRGESTDTQYF; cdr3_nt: TGTGCCATCAGGGTGGCGGTGGGTCGGGGTGAAAGCACAGATACGCAGTATTTT
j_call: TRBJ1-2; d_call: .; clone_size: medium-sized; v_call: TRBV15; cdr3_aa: CATSINTAYGYTF; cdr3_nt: TGTGCCACCAGCATAAATACTGCCTATGGCTACACCTTC
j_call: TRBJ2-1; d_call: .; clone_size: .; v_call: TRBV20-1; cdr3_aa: CSARDLGSVYNEQFF; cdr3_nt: TGCAGTGCTAGAGATCTTGGTAGCGTCTACAATGAGCAGTTCTTC
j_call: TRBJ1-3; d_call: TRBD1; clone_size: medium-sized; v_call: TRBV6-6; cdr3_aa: CASSDGRTGNTIYF; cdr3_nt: TGTGCCAGCAGTGACGGGCGGACAGGGAACACCATATATTTT
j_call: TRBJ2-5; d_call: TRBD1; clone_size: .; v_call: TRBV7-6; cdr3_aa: CASSFDREETQYF; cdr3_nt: TGTGCCAGCAGCTTCGACAGGGAGGAGACCCAGTACTTC
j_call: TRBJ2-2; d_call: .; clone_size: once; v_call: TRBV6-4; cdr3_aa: CASSDVGGNTGELFF; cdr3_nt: TGTGCCAGCAGTGACGTTGGGGGCAACACCGGGGAGCTGTTTTTT
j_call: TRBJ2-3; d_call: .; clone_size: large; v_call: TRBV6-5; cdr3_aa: CASFPQYF; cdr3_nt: TGTGCCAGTTTTCCTCAGTATTTT
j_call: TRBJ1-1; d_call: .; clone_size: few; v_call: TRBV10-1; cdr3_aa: CASSESISMGGENTEAFF; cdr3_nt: TGCGCCAGCAGTGAGTCGATTTCCATGGGGGGGGAGAACACTGAAGCTTTCTTT
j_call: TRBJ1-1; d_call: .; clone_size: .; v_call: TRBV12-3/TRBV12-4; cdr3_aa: CASSTKIGTSEAFF; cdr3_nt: TGTGCCAGCAGTACTAAAATTGGGACGTCTGAAGCTTTCTTT
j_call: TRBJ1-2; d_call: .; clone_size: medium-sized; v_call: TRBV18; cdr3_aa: CASSLDTANYGYTF; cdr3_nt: TGTGCCAGCTCACTCGACACAGCTAACTATGGCTACACCTTC
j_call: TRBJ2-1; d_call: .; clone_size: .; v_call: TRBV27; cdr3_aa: CASSFSGAMPVYNEQFF; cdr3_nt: TGTGCCAGCAGTTTTAGCGGCGCCATGCCAGTCTACAATGAGCAGTTCTTC
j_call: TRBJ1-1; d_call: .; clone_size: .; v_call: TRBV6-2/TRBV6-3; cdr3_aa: CASSYFQLGIMNTEAFF; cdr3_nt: TGTGCCAGCAGTTACTTCCAATTGGGAATCATGAACACTGAAGCTTTCTTT
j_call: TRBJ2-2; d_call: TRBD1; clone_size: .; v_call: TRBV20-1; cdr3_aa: CSASTGGTGELFF; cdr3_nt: TGCAGTGCTTCGACAGGGGGCACCGGGGAGCTGTTTTTT
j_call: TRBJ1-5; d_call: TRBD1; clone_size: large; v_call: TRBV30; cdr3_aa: CAWSGGTGESQPQHF; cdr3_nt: TGTGCCTGGAGTGGGGGGACAGGGGAAAGCCAGCCCCAGCATTTT
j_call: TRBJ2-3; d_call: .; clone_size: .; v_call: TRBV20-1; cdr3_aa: CSARRGGDTQYF; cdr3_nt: TGCAGTGCTCGCAGAGGGGGAGATACGCAGTATTTT
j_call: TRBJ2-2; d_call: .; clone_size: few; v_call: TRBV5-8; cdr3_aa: CASSSTGLPLTGELFF; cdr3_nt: TGTGCCAGCAGCTCCACGGGACTCCCCCTTACCGGGGAGCTGTTTTTT
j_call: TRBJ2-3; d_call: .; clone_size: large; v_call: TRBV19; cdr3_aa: CATKDSPSTDTQYF; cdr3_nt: TGTGCCACCAAGGACTCACCTAGCACAGATACGCAGTATTTT
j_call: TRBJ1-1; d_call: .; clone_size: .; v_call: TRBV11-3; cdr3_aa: CASSLGGEATEAFF; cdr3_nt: TGTGCCAGCAGCTTAGGAGGGGAGGCCACTGAAGCTTTCTTT
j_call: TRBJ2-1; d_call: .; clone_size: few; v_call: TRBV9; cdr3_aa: CASENLNEQFF; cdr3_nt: TGTGCCAGTGAGAATCTTAATGAGCAGTTCTTC
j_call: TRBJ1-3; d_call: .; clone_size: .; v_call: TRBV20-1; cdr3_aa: CSARGTPGGRGNTIYF; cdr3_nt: TGCAGTGCTAGAGGGACCCCGGGGGGCCGTGGAAACACCATATATTTT
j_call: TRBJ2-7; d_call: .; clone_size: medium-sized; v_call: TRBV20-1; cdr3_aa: CSARFLGAYEQYF; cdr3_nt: TGCAGTGCTAGATTTTTAGGGGCCTACGAGCAGTACTTC
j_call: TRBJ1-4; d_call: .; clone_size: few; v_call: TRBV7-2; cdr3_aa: CASSFLRGGQKLFF; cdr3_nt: TGTGCCAGCAGCTTTTTGAGGGGAGGGCAAAAACTGTTTTTT
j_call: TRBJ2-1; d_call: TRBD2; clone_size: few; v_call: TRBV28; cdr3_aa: CASSPGTSPYDEQFF; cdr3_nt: TGTGCCAGCAGCCCCGGGACTAGCCCCTACGATGAGCAGTTCTTC
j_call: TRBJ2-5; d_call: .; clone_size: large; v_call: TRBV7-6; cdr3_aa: CASSSQETQYF; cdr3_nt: TGTGCCAGCAGCTCCCAGGAGACCCAGTACTTC
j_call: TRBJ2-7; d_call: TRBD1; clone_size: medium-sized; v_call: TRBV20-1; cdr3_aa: CSAATGTGFVYEQYF; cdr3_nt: TGCAGTGCCGCAACCGGGACAGGGTTCGTCTACGAGCAGTACTTC
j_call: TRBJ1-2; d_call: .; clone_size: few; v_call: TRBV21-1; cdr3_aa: CASSSHPRDREDGYTF; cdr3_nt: TGTGCCAGCAGCTCTCACCCCCGGGACAGGGAGGATGGCTACACCTTC
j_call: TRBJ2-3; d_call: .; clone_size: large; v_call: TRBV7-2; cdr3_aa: CASSLGFSSDTQYF; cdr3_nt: TGTGCCAGCAGCTTAGGGTTTAGCAGTGATACGCAGTATTTT
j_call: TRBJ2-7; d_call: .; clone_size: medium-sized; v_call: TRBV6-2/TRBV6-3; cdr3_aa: CASSYGTLYEQYF; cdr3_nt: TGTGCCAGCAGTTACGGGACACTTTACGAGCAGTACTTC
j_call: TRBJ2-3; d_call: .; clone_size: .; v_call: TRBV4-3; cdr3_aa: CASSQEPGVTDTQYF; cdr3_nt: TGCGCCAGCAGCCAAGAGCCGGGAGTGACAGATACGCAGTATTTT